This T cell receptor (beta chain) was identified in a study of cytomegalovirus exposure and HLA in healthy donors (dated 2017 in TCRdb). Notes on the research overall: An earlier analysis of around 600 of the donors reported about 290 Gb of sequence data and 117 million unique TCR beta sequences from 150 million to 200 million T cells. The study aimed to test whether cataloging public T cell receptors could reveal signatures of past pathogen exposure. An early release that covered roughly 600 HLA-typed donors contained around 330 gigabases of sequencing data and some 87 million unique TCR sequences. The later analysis used no new phenotypic data to find candidate immune exposures, relying instead on TCR beta sequences and their occurrence across donors. The number of typed donors differed by locus: roughly 629-640 for A, B, C, DRB1 and DQB1; approximately 540 for DQA1; 600 to 610 for DPA1; and about 450 for DPB1. Four or five DR-DQ haplotypes were treated as single units for association and clustering because of strong linkage in the cohort. High-throughput TCR immunosequencing, statistical association of individual TCRs with disease status, and machine learning were combined to predict cytomegalovirus infection status. A later genetic analysis used genome-wide SNP genotypes for about three fifths of the 666 donors, treating that subset as a discovery cohort. Besides the first cohort of 550 to 750 subjects, a separate validation cohort made up of 120 different subjects was used. On average, around 240,000 unique TCR beta nucleotide sequences were sequenced per donor among 398 genotyped donors of the cohort, with 15% to 20% of those sequences being non-productive. HLA typing covered class I and class II loci at four-digit resolution. In an earlier analysis of about 590 of the donors, high-throughput TCR beta sequencing was used to judge whether each TCR beta V gene segment behaved as functional or pseudogenic. All discovery cohort repertoires had been generated on a single sequencing platform. In a later analysis, previously published TCR beta repertoires from several hundred donors were re-analyzed and high-resolution HLA genotyping was added so that TCR occurrence patterns could be studied. Alongside the repertoire data, information on donor age, sex, ethnicity and CMV serostatus was compiled. Among the roughly 390 genotyped donors, approximately 77% belonged to the genetic ancestry cluster associated with self-reported Caucasian donors. The T cell repertoires of 670 or so subjects were profiled by immunosequencing and related to cytomegalovirus serostatus. Broad study findings and their caveats: In a later genetic analysis, fewer N-insertions in productive TCRs were reported among donors in an Asian-associated ancestry cluster than the roughly 710-donor mean. CMV serostatus was the only immune exposure information available for the cohort. Several of the top co-occurrence clusters appeared to be linked to parvovirus B19, influenza, CMV and Epstein-Barr virus, according to a later analysis. The cohort was sequenced for TCR beta chains only, and without alpha or paired-chain data the features that could be detected were limited. A later analysis found that TCR association rates varied across HLA loci, with DRB1 alleles showing the most associated TCRs and HLA-C alleles the fewest. A further reported finding was that TCR beta sequences accurately predicted the HLA-A and HLA-B alleles for most subjects in the first cohort. An earlier analysis of approximately 600 of the donors showed that most TCR beta V segments appeared in productive rearrangements either about 87% or about 30% of the time, which broadly matched IMGT annotations. A cluster of highly shared sequence variants was judged likely to be a technical artifact of the sequencing pipeline. V-gene and J-gene trimming of TCR beta chains was associated with a missense DCLRE1C variant in a later genetic analysis, and the association was replicated in an independent cohort. The earlier analysis of 587 of the donors excluded approximately 17 rarely observed V segments, including chromosome 9 orphons, because counts were too low. The 87-base-pair reads could not distinguish some IMGT-functional V segments, including TRBV6-2 and TRBV6-3, so those segments were excluded. In a later analysis, HLA-associated TCR beta chains showed more clonal expansion and lower generation probabilities than non-associated chains that were equally common. In both the original and validation cohorts, the classifier was reported to diagnose cytomegalovirus status with high specificity and sensitivity. A few of the identified cytomegalovirus-associated TCR beta chains were confirmed in vitro to be specific for cytomegalovirus antigens. According to the authors, the approach could potentially be generalized to other disease states and immunological phenotypes. HLA typing was unavailable for some donors at each locus, so association tests used only the typed subset. When HLA alleles, especially DR and DQ, strongly co-occurred, attributing TCR associations to individual alleles was difficult. Across donors, most TCR sequences were observed very rarely, whereas some public TCRs were present in many individuals. In a later analysis, more than 15,000 TCR beta sequences were associated with specific HLA alleles at a false discovery rate of 0.05. Linkage disequilibrium might explain the correlated functional status among segregating V segments, but an unknown experimental factor could not be ruled out. In the study, around 150 TCR beta chains were listed as associated with cytomegalovirus. In a later analysis, most CMV-associated TCR beta chains were found to appear HLA-restricted, with HLA associations seemingly driven largely by CMV exposure. Roughly uniform sequencing depth across donors was assumed in presence/absence analyses, although this assumption may not hold.

The method was the immunoSEQ multiplex PCR assay. For the multiplex PCR, a mixture combining 60 forward primers for TCR Vbeta segments and 13 reverse primers for TCR Jbeta segments was used. Amplification of the CDR3 region of rearranged TCR beta genes was performed with a multiplex PCR assay on genomic DNA. Amplified TCR beta libraries were sequenced as 87-base-pair reads on the Illumina HiSeq System. Concerning the study's data processing: In a later analysis, tens of millions of unique TCR beta chains were counted across the approximately 670 repertoires, and roughly 9.9 million of these chains were shared by at least two donors. Raw reads were error-corrected and collapsed into unique sequences by a nearest-neighbor algorithm in which closely related sequences were merged to remove PCR and sequencing errors. Alignment of CDR3 sequences to IMGT reference sequences was used to assign V, D and J gene segments. Each retained sequence needed at least a six-nucleotide match to both a V gene segment and a J gene segment. Rearrangements were called productive when the CDR3 lacked stop codons and stayed in frame with V and J; all others were non-productive. CDR3 was defined by IMGT convention, running from the second conserved V-encoded cysteine to the conserved J-encoded phenylalanine. Sequences without an unambiguous match to a single V gene segment were excluded from the earlier analysis of several hundred of the donors. In an earlier analysis of approximately 590 of the donors, V segments were called functional above 56.7% productive rearrangements and were called segregating when the between-donor standard deviation exceeded 5%. A statistical classification framework was built to diagnose cytomegalovirus status from the catalog of TCR beta chain sequences. V and J gene assignment, in a later analysis, came from comparing TCR nucleotide sequences with IMGT/GENE-DB human TR gene sequences. A later analysis assigned CDR3 sequences and most-parsimonious VDJ recombination scenarios with the TCRdist pipeline. In a later analysis, every TCR beta chain was defined by the combination of its CDR3 amino acid sequence and its V-gene family, and reads without a unique V-gene family were dropped. To address suspected cross-contamination and a sequencing artifact, a later analysis removed several hundred highly shared, low-generation-probability nucleotide sequences. In a later analysis, a clonal expansion index for each public chain was calculated from normalized within-repertoire ranks of inferred template counts. In a later analysis, generation probabilities were computed with a VDJ recombination model fitted to out-of-frame rearrangements, and the resulting probabilities were checked against IGoR. In a later analysis, TCR-TCR, TCR-HLA and TCR-CMV co-occurrence was scored with hypergeometric tests, and a repertoire-size bias correction was applied to TCR pairs. A later analysis estimated false discovery rates by permuting HLA or CMV assignments 20 times. In a later analysis, co-occurring TCRs were grouped using DBSCAN, and TCRdist sequence similarity was added for clustering within HLA-allele-positive subsets. Co-occurrence clustering excluded repertoires with fewer than 30,000 or more than 120,000 public chains, plus five with anomalous nucleotide sharing. Here the immuneACCESS table is served through TCRdb, limited to in-frame sequences with V and J called. Missing clones are a known gap in these copies; in checked studies unresolved V genes cover under half, and the rest lacks a known reason. D and trimming come from the DNA, and the V and J calls and clone size come from that table. The sample includes 160,000 or so clones, with approximately 83% observed a single time. The top ten hold roughly 1.4% of the sample.

The cohort comprised some 680 healthy bone marrow donors. At the time of sampling, every cohort member was nominally healthy, though immune exposures that went unrecorded were likely present. The donor tested CMV seronegative, placing the donor among the 350 or so seronegative members of the cohort. Each donor provided a peripheral blood sample, and peripheral blood mononuclear cells were used for TCR beta sequencing. The Qiagen DNeasy Blood Extraction Kit was used to extract genomic DNA from the blood cell samples. Looking up the germline V gene yields CDR1 SGHTA and CDR2 FQGNSA. The CDR3 starts with the cysteine, ends with the phenylalanine, and has 13 residues. Only the CDR3 region is kept as DNA, spanning 39 bases read in frame from base 1. V is pruned by 3 bases and J by 11 bases, leaving 9 bases of the junction without a gene match. In regard to this clone: Its antigen is not yet known. Base qualities are missing; no much larger clone stands one base away.

The origin of this receptor is a woman aged 18-29 years in good health and CMV-seronegative. The rearranged segments are TRBV7-2 and TRBJ1-1, with 7 bases matching TRBD1. The sample comprised PBMCs. The sequenced DNA: TGTGCCAGCAGCTTTACCGGGACAGAAGGTGCTTTCTTT. Its product reads: CASSFTGTEGAFF.